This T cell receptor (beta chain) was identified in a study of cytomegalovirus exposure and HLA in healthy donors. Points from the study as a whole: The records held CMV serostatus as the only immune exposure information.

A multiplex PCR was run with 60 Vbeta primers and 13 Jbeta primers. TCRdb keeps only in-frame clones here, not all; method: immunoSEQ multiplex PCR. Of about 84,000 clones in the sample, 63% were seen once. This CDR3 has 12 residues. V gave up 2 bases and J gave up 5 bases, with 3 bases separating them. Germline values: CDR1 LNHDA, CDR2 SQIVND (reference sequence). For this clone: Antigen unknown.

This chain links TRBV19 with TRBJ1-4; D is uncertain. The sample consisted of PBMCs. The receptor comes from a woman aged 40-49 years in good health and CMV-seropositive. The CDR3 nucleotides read TGTGCCAGTAGTATACGGAATGAAAAACTGTTTTTT. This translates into CASSIRNEKLFF.